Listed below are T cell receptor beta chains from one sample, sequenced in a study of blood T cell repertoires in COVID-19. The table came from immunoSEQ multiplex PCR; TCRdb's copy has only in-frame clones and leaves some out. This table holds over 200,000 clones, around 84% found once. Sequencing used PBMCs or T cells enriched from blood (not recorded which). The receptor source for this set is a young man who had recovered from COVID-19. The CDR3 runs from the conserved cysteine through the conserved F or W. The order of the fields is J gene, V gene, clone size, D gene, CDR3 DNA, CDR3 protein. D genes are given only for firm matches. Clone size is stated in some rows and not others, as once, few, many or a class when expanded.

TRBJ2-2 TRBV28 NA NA TGTGCCAGCAGTCCGCTAAGGGGCACCGGGGAGCTGTTTTTT CASSPLRGTGELFF
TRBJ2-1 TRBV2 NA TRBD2 TGTGCCAGCAGGCTACTAGCGGGAGATTGGAATGAGCAGTTCTTC CASRLLAGDWNEQFF
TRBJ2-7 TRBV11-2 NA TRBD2 TGTGCCAGCTCCCTGGGGAGGGAGTACGAGCAGTACTTC CASSLGREYEQYF
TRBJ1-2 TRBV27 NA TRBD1 TGTGCCAGTTCACGGGACAGGAACTATGGCTACACCTTC CASSRDRNYGYTF
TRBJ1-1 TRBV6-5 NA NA TGTGCCAGCAGTTACGGGGCAGAATGGATGAACACTGAAGCTTTCTTT CASSYGAEWMNTEAFF
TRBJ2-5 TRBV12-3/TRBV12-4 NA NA TGTGCCAGCAGTTTAGACAGGGCAGAGACCCAGTACTTC CASSLDRAETQYF
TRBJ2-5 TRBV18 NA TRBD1 TGTGCCAGCTCACAGGGACAGGGGGCCCTCGGGGAGACCCAGTACTTC CASSQGQGALGETQYF
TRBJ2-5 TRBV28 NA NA TGTGCCAGCAGTTATCGCAGGGCACCATCGGGGACCCAGTACTTC CASSYRRAPSGTQYF
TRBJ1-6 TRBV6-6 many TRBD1 TGTGCCAGCAGTCACCGGGACAGGGGGCGGGTGAATTCACCCCTCCACTTT CASSHRDRGRVNSPLHF
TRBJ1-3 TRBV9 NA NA TGTGCCAGCAGCGTTTTGAGGGAAGGCTCTGGAAACACCATATATTTT CASSVLREGSGNTIYF
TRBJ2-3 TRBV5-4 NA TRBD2 TGTGCCAGCAGCTTGATGACTAGCGGGGGGACGAGCACAGATACGCAGTATTTT CASSLMTSGGTSTDTQYF
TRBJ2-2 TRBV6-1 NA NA TGTGCCAGCAGTGACAGGGCCCCGTACGGGGAGCTGTTTTTT CASSDRAPYGELFF
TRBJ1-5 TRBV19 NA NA TGTGCCAGTAGTATAGGAGGGGAGGGAGGTGGACAGCCCCAGCATTTT CASSIGGEGGGQPQHF
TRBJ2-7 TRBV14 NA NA TGTGCCAGCAGCCACCCCTCGACAAGCTACTCCTACGAGCAGTACTTC CASSHPSTSYSYEQYF
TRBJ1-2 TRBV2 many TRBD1 TGTGCCAGCAGTGATGAACAGGGGTCGACTATAGACTATGGCTACACCTTC CASSDEQGSTIDYGYTF
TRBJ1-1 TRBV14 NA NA TGTGCCAGCAGCCAAGAGACAGGGAACACTGAAGCTTTCTTT CASSQETGNTEAFF
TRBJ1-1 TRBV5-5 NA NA TGTGCCAGCAGCTTGGTGGTGGGGGCCTTGAACACTGAAGCTTTCTTT CASSLVVGALNTEAFF
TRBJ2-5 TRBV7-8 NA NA TGTGCCAGCAGCTTTAGCGACCAAGAGACCCAGTACTTC CASSFSDQETQYF
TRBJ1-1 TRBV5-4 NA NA TGTGCCAGCAGCTCTGATCAGGGCTCCAACACTGAAGCTTTCTTT CASSSDQGSNTEAFF